This T cell receptor (beta chain) comes out of a study of blood T cell repertoires in COVID-19. At the level of the study: The United States, Italy and Spain supplied acute and convalescent COVID-19 samples. The analysed material was cDNA or gDNA that came from T cells, B-cell-depleted T cells, or PBMCs.

Germline V gene sequence: CDR1 SGHRS, CDR2 YFSETQ. This CDR3 has 14 residues. Unmatched junction bases numbered 0, after V lost 0 bases and J lost 2 bases. Profiled with immunoSEQ multiplex PCR; TCRdb holds only in-frame clones, not every one. The data contain some 170,000 clones, about 80% of them singletons. Relative to its sample, this clone is medium-sized (0.01 to 0.1%). This specimen includes other DNA sequences encoding the same CDR3. The chain employs TRBV5-1 and TRBJ2-3, with 7 nucleotides matching TRBD2. Input material: peripheral blood. This TCR derives from a woman aged 45-65 years with active or convalescent COVID-19. DNA of the CDR3: TGCGCCAGCAGCTTGGAGCGGGACACAGATACGCAGTATTTT. It codes for CASSLERDTDTQYF.